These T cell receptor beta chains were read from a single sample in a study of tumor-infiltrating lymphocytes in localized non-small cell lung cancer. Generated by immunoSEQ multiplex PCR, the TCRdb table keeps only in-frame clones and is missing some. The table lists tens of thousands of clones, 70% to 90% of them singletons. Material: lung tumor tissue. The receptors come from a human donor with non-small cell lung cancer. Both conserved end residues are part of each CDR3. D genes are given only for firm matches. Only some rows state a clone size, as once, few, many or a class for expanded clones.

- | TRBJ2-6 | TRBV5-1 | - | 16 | TGCGCCAGCAGCCCAGCAGGGGTCCCAGGGGCCAACGTCCTGACTTTC | CASSPAGVPGANVLTF
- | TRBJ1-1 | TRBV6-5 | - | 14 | TGTGCCAGCAGTGGCGGGACTTCAGGCACTGAAGCTTTCTTT | CASSGGTSGTEAFF
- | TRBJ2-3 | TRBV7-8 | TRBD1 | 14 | TGTGCCAGCAGCAAAGACAGGGGGTCAGATACGCAGTATTTT | CASSKDRGSDTQYF
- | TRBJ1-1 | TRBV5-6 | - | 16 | TGTGCCAGCAGCTTGGAAACCGGGGGTTGGAACACTGAAGCTTTCTTT | CASSLETGGWNTEAFF
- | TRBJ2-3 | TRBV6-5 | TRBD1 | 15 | TGTGCCAGCAGTTACTCCTGGACAGGCCCGGATACGCAGTATTTT | CASSYSWTGPDTQYF
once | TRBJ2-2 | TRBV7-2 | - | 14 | TGTGCCAGCAGCTTGGGAATAGTCCCCGGGGAGCTGTTTTTT | CASSLGIVPGELFF
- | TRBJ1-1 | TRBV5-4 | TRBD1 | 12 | TGTGCCAGCAGGGCCGGGACAGGGCTAGCTTTCTTT | CASRAGTGLAFF
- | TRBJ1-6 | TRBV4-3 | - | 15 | TGCGCCAGCAGCCAAGAAGCCAGGGTCAATTCACCCCTCCACTTT | CASSQEARVNSPLHF
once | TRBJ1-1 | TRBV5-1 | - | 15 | TGCGCCAGCAGCTTGGCCGGGACAAGGAACACTGAAGCTTTCTTT | CASSLAGTRNTEAFF
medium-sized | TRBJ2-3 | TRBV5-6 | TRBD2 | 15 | TGTGCCAGCAGCTTGATCGGGGGGGCCGTAGATACGCAGTATTTT | CASSLIGGAVDTQYF
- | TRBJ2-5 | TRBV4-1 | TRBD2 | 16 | TGCGCCAGCAGCCAAGATCGGACTAGCGGACAAGAGACCCAGTACTTC | CASSQDRTSGQETQYF
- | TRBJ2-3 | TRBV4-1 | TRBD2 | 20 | TGCGCCAGCAGCCAAGGATTTGGACTAGCGGGCAAAGCTAGCACAGATACGCAGTATTTT | CASSQGFGLAGKASTDTQYF
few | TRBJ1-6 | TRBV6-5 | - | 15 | TGTGCCAGCAGTTACTCATGGACGGGGAATTCACCCCTCCACTTT | CASSYSWTGNSPLHF
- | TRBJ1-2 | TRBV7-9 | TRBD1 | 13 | TGTGCCAGCAGCCCGACAGGGGTACATGGCTACACCTTC | CASSPTGVHGYTF
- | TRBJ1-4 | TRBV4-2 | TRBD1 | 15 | TGTGCCAGCAGCCGTCCCGGGACAGGGTTTGAAAAACTGTTTTTT | CASSRPGTGFEKLFF
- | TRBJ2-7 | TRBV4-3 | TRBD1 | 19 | TGCGCCAGCAGCCGAGACAGGGGGCGAGATAATAACCCCTCCTACGAGCAGTACTTC | CASSRDRGRDNNPSYEQYF
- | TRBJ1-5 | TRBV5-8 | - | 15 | TGTGCCAGCAGCATCGGGACGGACGGCAATCAGCCCCAGCATTTT | CASSIGTDGNQPQHF
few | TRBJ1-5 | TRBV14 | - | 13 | TGTGCCAGCAGCCTTCAGGGGAATCAGCCCCAGCATTTT | CASSLQGNQPQHF
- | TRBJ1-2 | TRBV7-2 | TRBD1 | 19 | TGTGCCAGCAGGCTTATGCACGGGGGACAGGGGGCAGATCGAAATGGCTACACCTTC | CASRLMHGGQGADRNGYTF
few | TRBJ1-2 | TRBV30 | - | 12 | TGTGCCTGGAGTGTACGGCAGGGGAGGCACACCTTC | CAWSVRQGRHTF
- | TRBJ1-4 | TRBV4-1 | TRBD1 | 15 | TGCGCCAGCAGCCAACCACAGGGGGCCAGGGAAAAACTGTTTTTT | CASSQPQGAREKLFF
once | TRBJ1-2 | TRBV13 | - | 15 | TGTGCCAGCAGCTTAAGGTTGGTGGGCAGCTTGGGCTACACCTTC | CASSLRLVGSLGYTF
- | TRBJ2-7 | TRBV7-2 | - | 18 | TGTGCCAGCAGCTTAGCGGGGGGCCGATCATCGAGCTCCTACGAGCAGTACTTC | CASSLAGGRSSSSYEQYF
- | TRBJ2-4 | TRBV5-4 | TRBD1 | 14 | TGTGCCAGCAGCTTGAAACAGGGGGCAAACATTCAGTACTTC | CASSLKQGANIQYF
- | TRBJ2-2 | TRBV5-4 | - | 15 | TGTGCCAGCAGCCCGCCGGGGATGGAACCCGGGGAGCTGTTTTTT | CASSPPGMEPGELFF
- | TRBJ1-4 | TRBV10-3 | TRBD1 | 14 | TGTGCCACCAAGTCGACAGGGGATTCTGAAAAACTGTTTTTT | CATKSTGDSEKLFF
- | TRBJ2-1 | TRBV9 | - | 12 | TGTGCCAGCAGCGTAGCCGGGGTTGAGCAGTTCTTC | CASSVAGVEQFF
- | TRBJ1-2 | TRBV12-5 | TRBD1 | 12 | TGTGCTAGTGCCCGGGACAGCTACGGCTACACCTTC | CASARDSYGYTF
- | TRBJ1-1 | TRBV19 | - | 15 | TGTGCCAGTAGTATAGGATGGCAGGGGAACACTGAAGCTTTCTTT | CASSIGWQGNTEAFF
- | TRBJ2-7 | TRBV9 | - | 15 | TGTGCCAGCAGCCCCCGTATAGGTTCCCTCTACGAGCAGTACTTC | CASSPRIGSLYEQYF
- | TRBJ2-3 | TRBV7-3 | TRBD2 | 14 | TGTGCCAGCAGCAAATCCGGGACTAGAGATACGCAGTATTTT | CASSKSGTRDTQYF
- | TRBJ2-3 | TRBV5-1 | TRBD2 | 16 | TGCGCCAGCAGCTTGGTCCTAGCGGGGGGAGGTGGTACGCAGTATTTT | CASSLVLAGGGGTQYF
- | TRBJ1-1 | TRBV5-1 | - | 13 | TGCGCCAGCAGCTTGTATGAGGGAACTGAAGCTTTCTTT | CASSLYEGTEAFF
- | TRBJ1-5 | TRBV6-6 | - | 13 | TGTGCCAGCATTCAGCAGGGGAATCAGCCCCAGCATTTT | CASIQQGNQPQHF
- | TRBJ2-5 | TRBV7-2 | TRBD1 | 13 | TGTGCCAGCACCAAGGACAGGGGAGAGACCCAGTACTTC | CASTKDRGETQYF
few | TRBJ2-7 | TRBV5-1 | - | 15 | TGCGCCAGCAGCTTGGCTCCGGGGACGACCTACGAGCAGTACTTC | CASSLAPGTTYEQYF
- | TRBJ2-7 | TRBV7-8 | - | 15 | TGTGCCAGCAGCCTTTCAAGGACACCACTCTACGAGCAGTACTTC | CASSLSRTPLYEQYF
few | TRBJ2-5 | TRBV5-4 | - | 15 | TGTGCCAGCAGCCCCATAAACAGGGTCCAAGAGACCCAGTACTTC | CASSPINRVQETQYF
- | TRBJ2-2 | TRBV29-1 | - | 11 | TGCAGCGTTGCGGGCGGCGGGGAGCTGTTTTTT | CSVAGGGELFF
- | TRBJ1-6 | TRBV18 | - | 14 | TGTGCCAGCTCACCAGGGGGGGGCAATTCACCCCTCCACTTT | CASSPGGGNSPLHF
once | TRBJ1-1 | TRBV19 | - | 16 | TGTGCCAGTAGTATGGGCCGACGGGGGGCGAACACTGAAGCTTTCTTT | CASSMGRRGANTEAFF
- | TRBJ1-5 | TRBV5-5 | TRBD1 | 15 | TGTGCCAGCAGCACAGGGACAGACCGAAGTACGGCCCAGCATTTT | CASSTGTDRSTAQHF
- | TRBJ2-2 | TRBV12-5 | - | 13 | TGTGCTAGTGGACAGGCGAACACCGGGGAGCTGTTTTTT | CASGQANTGELFF
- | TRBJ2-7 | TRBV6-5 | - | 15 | TGTGCCAGCAGGATAGCGAGGGGGAGCTCCTACGAGCAGTACTTC | CASRIARGSSYEQYF
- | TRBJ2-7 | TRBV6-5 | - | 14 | TGTGCCAGTAAGGTAGGGTCCGGCTCCTACGAGCAGTACTTC | CASKVGSGSYEQYF
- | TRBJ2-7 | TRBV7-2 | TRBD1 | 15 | TGTGCCAGCAGGCTACAGGGGGCATCTTCCTACGAGCAGTACTTC | CASRLQGASSYEQYF
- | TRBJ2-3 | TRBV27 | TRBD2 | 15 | TGTGCCAGCAGTTTTGTGGCGGGGGGCTCAGATACGCAGTATTTT | CASSFVAGGSDTQYF
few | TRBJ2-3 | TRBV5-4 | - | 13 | TGTGCCAGCAGCTTGGAGGGACCGTTGACGCAGTATTTT | CASSLEGPLTQYF